This TCR beta chain comes out of a study of cytomegalovirus exposure and HLA in healthy donors. On the study more broadly: Unique TCR beta sequences numbering around 110 million came from around 180 million T cells in an earlier analysis. Broader study findings: The authors excluded some V segments, including TRBV6-2 and TRBV6-3, as indistinguishable. Productive rates of about 87% or about 30% were seen for most TCR beta V segments in an earlier analysis.

Regarding this clone: Antigen specificity is unknown.

With 60 Vbeta and 13 Jbeta primers, the PCR was carried out. TCRdb's copy holds only in-frame clones and misses some; the assay was immunoSEQ multiplex PCR. Of about 140,000 clones in the sample, roughly 80% were seen once. Healthy donors of bone marrow made up the group. V lost 5 bases, J lost 3 bases, and 10 bases lay in between. This CDR3 is 13 amino acids long. Germline CDR1 is MNHEY and CDR2 is SMNVEV (reference sequence). The chain employs TRBV27 and TRBJ1-1; D is unclear. What was sequenced was PBMCs. The origin of this receptor is a female donor in good health and CMV-seronegative. The CDR3 coding sequence is TGTGCCAGCAGTCCACGGTGGTACACTGAAGCTTTCTTT. It is translated as CASSPRWYTEAFF.